In this sample, the clone carrying this TCR beta chain turned up a few times. Its antigen is as yet unknown. CDR3 size: 17 residues. CDR1 is GTSNPN and CDR2 is SVGIG in the germline V gene (reference sequence). Trimming cost V 1 base and J 6 bases, with 19 bases left between them. The data originate from a study of T-cell memory formation after mild COVID-19. General study findings and limits: From day 15 to 85, contracting clones were balanced between CD4 and CD8, whereas later expanders leaned toward CD4+. Proof of SARS-CoV-2 specificity was absent for the second-wave clones that crested on day 37.

The 5'RACE method, run with constant-segment primers, produced TCR alpha and TCR beta cDNA libraries (carrying sample barcodes and UMIs). TCRdb reprocessed the 5' RACE reads via MiXCR and lists one record per CDR3 protein. This table holds almost 550,000 distinct CDR3 sequences, roughly 20% found once. This chain joins TRBV30 and TRBJ1-6, with a tentative D call TRBD1 (6 bases). The clonotype originates from an adult woman who had mild COVID-19 (a few samples of this study predate the infection). Cell type and time point are not known. Sequencing was performed on PBMCs or a T cell subset sorted from them (not recorded which). The DNA for the CDR3 is TGTGCCTGGAGTGCACAAGACAGGCGGGGACCTAATTCACCCCTCCACTTT. Amino acids: CAWSAQDRRGPNSPLHF.